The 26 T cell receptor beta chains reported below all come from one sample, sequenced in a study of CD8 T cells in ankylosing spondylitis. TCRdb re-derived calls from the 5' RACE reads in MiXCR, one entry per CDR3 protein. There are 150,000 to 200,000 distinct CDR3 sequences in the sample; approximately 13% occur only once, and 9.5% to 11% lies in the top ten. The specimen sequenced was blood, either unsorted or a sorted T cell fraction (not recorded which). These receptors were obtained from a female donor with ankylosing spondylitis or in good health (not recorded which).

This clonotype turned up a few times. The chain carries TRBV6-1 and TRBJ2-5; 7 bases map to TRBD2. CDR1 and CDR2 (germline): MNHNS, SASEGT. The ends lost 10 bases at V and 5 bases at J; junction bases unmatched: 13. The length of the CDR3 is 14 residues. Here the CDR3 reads CATHRTSVGETQYF. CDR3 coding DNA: TGTGCCACCCATCGAACTAGCGTCGGCGAGACCCAGTACTTC.

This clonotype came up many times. CDR3 nucleotides: TGTGCCAGCAGCCCAGGACAGGGGGCCGGGTATGGCTACACCTTC. It is translated as CASSPGQGAGYGYTF. The chain is built from TRBV11-2 and TRBJ1-2, with 11 bases fitting TRBD1. CDR1 SGHAT and CDR2 FQNNGV come from the germline V gene. This CDR3 spans 15 amino acids. The trim removed 5 bases at V and 5 bases at J, leaving 7 bases unmatched.

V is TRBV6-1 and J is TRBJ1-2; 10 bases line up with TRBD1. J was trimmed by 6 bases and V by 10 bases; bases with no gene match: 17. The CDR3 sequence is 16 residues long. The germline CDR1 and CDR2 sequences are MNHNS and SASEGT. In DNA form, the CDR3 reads TGTGCCATATCCGGACAGGGGGTCTTCGATTCTAATGGCTACACCTTC. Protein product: CAISGQGVFDSNGYTF.

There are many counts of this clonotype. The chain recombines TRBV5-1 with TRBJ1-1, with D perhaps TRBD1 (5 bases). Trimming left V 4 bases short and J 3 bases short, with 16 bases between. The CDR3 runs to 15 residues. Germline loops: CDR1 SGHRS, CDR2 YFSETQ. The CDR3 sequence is CASSLRPLGDTEAFF. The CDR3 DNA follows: TGCGCCAGCAGCCTAAGACCCCTGGGGGACACTGAAGCTTTCTTT.

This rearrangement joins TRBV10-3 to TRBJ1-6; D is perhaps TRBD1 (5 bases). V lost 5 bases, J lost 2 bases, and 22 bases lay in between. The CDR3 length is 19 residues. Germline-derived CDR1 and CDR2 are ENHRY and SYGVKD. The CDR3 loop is CAISPRPLGARAYNSPLHF. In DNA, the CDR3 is TGTGCCATCAGTCCCCGACCTTTAGGGGCAAGGGCCTATAATTCACCCCTCCACTTT.

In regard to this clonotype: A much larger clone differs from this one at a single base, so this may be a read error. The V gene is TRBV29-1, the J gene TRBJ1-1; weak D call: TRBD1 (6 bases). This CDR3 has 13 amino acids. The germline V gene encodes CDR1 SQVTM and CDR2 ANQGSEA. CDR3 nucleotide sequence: TGCAGCGTTGTGGGGAGGGGGGATACCAGGGCTTCCTTT. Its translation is CSVVGRGDTRASF.

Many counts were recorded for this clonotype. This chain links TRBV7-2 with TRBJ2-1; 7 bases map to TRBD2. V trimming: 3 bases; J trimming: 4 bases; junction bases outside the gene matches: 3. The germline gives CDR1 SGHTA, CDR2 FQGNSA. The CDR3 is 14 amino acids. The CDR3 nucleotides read TGTGCCAGCAGCTTTGGGGGGGGATACAATGAGCAGTTCTTC. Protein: CASSFGGGYNEQFF.

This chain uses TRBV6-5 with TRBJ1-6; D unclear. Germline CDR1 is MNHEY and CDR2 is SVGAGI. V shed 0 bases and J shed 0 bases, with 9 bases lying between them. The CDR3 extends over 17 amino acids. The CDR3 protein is CASSYSRASSYNSPLHF. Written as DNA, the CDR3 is TGTGCCAGCAGTTACTCAAGAGCGAGCTCCTATAATTCACCCCTCCACTTT.

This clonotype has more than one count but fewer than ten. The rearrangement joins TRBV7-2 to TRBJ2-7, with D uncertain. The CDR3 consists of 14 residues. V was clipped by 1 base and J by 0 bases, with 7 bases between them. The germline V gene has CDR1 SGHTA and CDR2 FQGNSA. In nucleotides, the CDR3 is TGTGCCAGCAGCTTAGAACCGCACTCCTACGAGCAGTACTTC. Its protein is CASSLEPHSYEQYF.

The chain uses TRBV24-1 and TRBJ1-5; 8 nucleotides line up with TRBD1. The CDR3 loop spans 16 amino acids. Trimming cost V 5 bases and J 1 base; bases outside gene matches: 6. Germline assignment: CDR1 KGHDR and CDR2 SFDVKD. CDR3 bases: TGTGCCACCAGTGCAGGGGGCAAGAGAAGCAATCAGCCCCAGCATTTT. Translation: CATSAGGKRSNQPQHF.

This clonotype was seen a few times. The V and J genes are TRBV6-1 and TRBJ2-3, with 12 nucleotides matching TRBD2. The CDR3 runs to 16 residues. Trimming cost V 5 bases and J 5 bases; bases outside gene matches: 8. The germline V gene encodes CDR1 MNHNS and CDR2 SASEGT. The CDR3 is CASSPLPGLAGDTQYF. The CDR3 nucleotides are TGTGCCAGCAGTCCACTCCCGGGACTAGCGGGAGATACGCAGTATTTT.

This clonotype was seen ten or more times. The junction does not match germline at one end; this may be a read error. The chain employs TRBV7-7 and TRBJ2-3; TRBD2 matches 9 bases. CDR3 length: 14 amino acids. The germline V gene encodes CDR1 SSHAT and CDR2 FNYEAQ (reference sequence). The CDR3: CASSLAGVGDTQYF. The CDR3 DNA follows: TGTGCTAGCAGCTTAGCGGGAGTGGGAGATACGCAGTATTTT.

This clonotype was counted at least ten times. Written as DNA, the CDR3 is TGTGCCAGCAGTCTTTTTCCCGGAAACACTGAAGCTTTCTTT. Translating gives CASSLFPGNTEAFF. The rearrangement joins TRBV27 to TRBJ1-1; D gene unclear. V was clipped by 5 bases and J by 2 bases, with 12 bases between them. In germline, CDR1 is MNHEY, CDR2 SMNVEV (reference sequence). The CDR3 extends over 14 amino acids.

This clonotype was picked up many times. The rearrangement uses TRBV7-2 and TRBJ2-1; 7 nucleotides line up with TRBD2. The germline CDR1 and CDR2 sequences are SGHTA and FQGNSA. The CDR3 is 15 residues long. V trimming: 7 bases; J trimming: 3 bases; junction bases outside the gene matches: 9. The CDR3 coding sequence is TGTGCCAGCATCCAGAGGGGAGGGCGCTACAATGAGCAGTTCTTC. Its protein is CASIQRGGRYNEQFF.

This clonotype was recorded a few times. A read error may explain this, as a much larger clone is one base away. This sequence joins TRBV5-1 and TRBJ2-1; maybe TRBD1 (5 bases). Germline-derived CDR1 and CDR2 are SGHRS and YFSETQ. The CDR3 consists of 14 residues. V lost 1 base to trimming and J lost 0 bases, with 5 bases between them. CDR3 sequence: CASSLQGSYNEQFF. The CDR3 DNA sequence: TGCGCCAGCAGCTTGCAGGGCTCCTACAATGAGCAGTTCTTC.

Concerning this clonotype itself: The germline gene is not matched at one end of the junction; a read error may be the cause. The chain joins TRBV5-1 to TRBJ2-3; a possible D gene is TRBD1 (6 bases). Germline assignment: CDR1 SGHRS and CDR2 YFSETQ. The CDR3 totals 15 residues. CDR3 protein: CTSIKGHPRLDTQYF. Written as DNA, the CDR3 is TGCACCAGCATCAAGGGACACCCGAGGTTGGATACGCAGTATTTT.

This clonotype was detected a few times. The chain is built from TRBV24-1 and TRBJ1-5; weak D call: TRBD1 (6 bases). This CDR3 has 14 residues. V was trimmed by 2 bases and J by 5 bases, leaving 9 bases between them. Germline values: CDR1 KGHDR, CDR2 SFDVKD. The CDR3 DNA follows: TGTGCCACCAGTGATTCGTCAGGGGATCAGCCCCAGCATTTT. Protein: CATSDSSGDQPQHF.

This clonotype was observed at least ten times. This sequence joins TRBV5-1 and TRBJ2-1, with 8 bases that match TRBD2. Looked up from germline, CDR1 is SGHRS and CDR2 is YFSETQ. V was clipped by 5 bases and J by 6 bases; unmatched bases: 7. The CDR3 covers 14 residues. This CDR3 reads CASRAQRESNEQFF. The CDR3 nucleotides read TGCGCCAGCAGGGCCCAGCGGGAGAGCAATGAGCAGTTCTTC.

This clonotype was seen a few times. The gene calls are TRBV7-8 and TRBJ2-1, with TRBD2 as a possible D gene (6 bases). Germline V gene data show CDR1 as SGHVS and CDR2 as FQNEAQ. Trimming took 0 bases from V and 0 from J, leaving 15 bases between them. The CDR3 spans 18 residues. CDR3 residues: CASSLAMGGWSSYNEQFF. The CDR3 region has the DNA TGTGCCAGCAGCTTAGCGATGGGGGGATGGAGCTCCTACAATGAGCAGTTCTTC.

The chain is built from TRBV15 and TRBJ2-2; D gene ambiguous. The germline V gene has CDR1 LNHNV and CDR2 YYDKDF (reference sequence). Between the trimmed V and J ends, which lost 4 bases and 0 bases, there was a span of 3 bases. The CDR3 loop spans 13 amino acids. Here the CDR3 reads CATSNTNTGELFF. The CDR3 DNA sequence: TGTGCCACCAGCAACACGAACACCGGGGAGCTGTTTTTT.

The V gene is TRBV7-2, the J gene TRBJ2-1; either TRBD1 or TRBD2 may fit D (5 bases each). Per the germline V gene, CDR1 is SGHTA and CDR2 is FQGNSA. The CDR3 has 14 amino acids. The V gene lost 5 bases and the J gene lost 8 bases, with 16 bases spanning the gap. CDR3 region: CASSPRGGSDEQFF. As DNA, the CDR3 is TGTGCCAGCAGCCCGCGTGGGGGATCGGATGAGCAGTTCTTC.

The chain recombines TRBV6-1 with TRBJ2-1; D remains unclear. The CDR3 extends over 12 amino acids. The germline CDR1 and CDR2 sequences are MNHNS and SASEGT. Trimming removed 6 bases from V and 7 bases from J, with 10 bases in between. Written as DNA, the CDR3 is TGTGCCAGCAGGGCTCCATGGAATGAGCAGTTCTTC. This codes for CASRAPWNEQFF.

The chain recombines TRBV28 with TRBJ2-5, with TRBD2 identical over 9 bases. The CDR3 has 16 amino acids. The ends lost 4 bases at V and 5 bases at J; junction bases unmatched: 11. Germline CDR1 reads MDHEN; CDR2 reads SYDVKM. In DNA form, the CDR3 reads TGTGCCAGCAGTTCCCCTATAGCGGGAGTAAGGGAGACCCAGTACTTC. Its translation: CASSSPIAGVRETQYF.

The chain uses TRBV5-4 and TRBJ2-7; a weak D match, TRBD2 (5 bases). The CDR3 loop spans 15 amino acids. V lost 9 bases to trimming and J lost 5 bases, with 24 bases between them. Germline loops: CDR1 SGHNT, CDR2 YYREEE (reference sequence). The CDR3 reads CANSSGKLSSDEQYF. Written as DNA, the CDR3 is TGTGCCAACAGTTCCGGGAAATTAAGCTCGGACGAGCAGTACTTC.

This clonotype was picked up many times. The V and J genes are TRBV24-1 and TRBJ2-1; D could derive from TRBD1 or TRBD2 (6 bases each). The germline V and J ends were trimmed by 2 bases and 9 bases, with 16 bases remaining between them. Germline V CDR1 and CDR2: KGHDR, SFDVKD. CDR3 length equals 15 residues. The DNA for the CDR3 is TGTGCCACCAGTGATTACCCTGGGGGGCGGGGTGAGCAGTTCTTC. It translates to CATSDYPGGRGEQFF.

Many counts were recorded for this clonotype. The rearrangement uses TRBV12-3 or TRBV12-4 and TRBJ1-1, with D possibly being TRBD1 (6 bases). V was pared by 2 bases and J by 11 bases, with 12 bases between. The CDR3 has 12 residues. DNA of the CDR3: TGTGCCAGCAGTTTATATACAGGGTCGGCTTTCTTT. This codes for CASSLYTGSAFF.